One and the same sample provided the 32 T cell receptor gamma chains below, sequenced in a study of gamma-delta T cells after stem cell transplantation. TCRdb re-called the RT-PCR reads using CATT. The repertoire includes 1,100 or so gamma-chain clones, roughly 28% of them detected once, and about two fifths sits in the top ten. Sequenced: gamma-delta T cells. The source is a human donor. It is not recorded whose cells these are; they may come from a transplant donor.

This clone was observed a few times. The J gene is TRGJ1 or TRGJ2, the V gene TRGV3. TCRdb supplies no J gene; here it was assigned by aligning the nucleotide sequence to germline. Looked up from germline, CDR1 is VTNTFY and CDR2 is YDVSTARD (reference sequence). The CDR3 is 14 residues long. V trimming: 1 base; J trimming: 7 bases; junction bases outside the gene matches: 10. CDR3 residues: CATWDSVTGYKKLF. In nucleotides, the CDR3 is TGTGCCACCTGGGACAGCGTCACGGGGTATAAGAAACTCTTT.

The chain carries TRGV9 and TRGJ1 or TRGJ2. TCRdb does not report a J gene; here it was assigned by matching the DNA to germline references. V lost 0 bases and J lost 11; bases outside the gene matches: 10. CDR1 is GITISATS, CDR2 ISYDGTV, per germline (reference sequence). The CDR3 extends over 13 amino acids. As DNA, the CDR3 is TGTGCCTTGTGGGAGGTGCGGGGTATGGAGAAACTCTTT. It is translated as CALWEVRGMEKLF.

This clone was detected a few times. The J gene was not called, though the V gene is TRGV4. The CDR3 sequence is 12 residues long. In germline, CDR1 is EGSTGY, CDR2 YDSYTSSV. CDR3 nucleotide sequence: TGTGCCACCTGGGATGGGAAAGGCGGTAAACTCTTT. Protein sequence: CATWDGKGGKLF.

A note on this clone: This sample includes further DNA sequences coding for the same CDR3. This CDR3 reads CALWEVPELGKKIKVF. CDR3 DNA sequence: TGTGCCTTGTGGGAGGTGCCGGAGTTGGGCAAAAAAATCAAGGTATTT. V and J are TRGV9 and TRGJP. Matching the DNA to germline supplied the J gene, which TCRdb does not give. Germline-derived CDR1 and CDR2 are GITISATS and ISYDGTV (reference sequence). J was trimmed by 7 bases and V by 0 bases; bases with no gene match: 3. This CDR3 is 16 amino acids long.

This clone was counted a few times. V and J are TRGV5 and TRGJ1 or TRGJ2. TCRdb offers no J gene call, so here the DNA was matched to germline to obtain one. This CDR3 contains 14 residues. The V segment lost 0 bases and the J segment 0 bases; nucleotides outside the gene matches: 2. Germline CDR1 and CDR2: VINAFY and YDVSNSKD. The CDR3 protein is CATWDRPNYYKKLF. The CDR3 nucleotides are TGTGCCACCTGGGACAGGCCGAATTATTATAAGAAACTCTTT.

In its sample, this clone was seen a few times. The gene calls are TRGV4 and TRGJP2. The J gene is not listed in TCRdb, so it was assigned here from a DNA match to germline. The V segment lost 1 base and the J segment 3 bases; nucleotides outside the gene matches: 5. Germline V gene lookup returns CDR1 EGSTGY and CDR2 YDSYTSSV. The CDR3 is made up of 15 amino acids. CDR3 nucleotides: TGTGCCACCTGGGATGGCCACCGTAGTGATTGGATCAAGACGTTT. It translates to CATWDGHRSDWIKTF.

This chain uses TRGV9 with TRGJ1 or TRGJ2. TCRdb offers no J gene call, so here the DNA was matched to germline to obtain one. The CDR3 spans 11 residues. J lost 8 bases, V lost 3 bases, and 4 bases had no gene match. Looked up from germline, CDR1 is GITISATS and CDR2 is ISYDGTV (reference sequence). CDR3 coding DNA: TGTGCCTTGTGGGAGACAAATAAGAAACTCTTT. It codes for CALWETNKKLF.

This chain links TRGV8 with TRGJ1 or TRGJ2. In the absence of a J gene in TCRdb, the DNA was matched to germline to assign it here. Per the germline V gene, CDR1 is VENAVY and CDR2 is YDSYNSRV. The CDR3 is 13 amino acids. Unmatched junction bases numbered 8, after V lost 6 bases and J lost 3 bases. CDR3 in amino acids: CATWPAPYYKKLF. CDR3 coding DNA: TGTGCCACCTGGCCCGCACCTTATTATAAGAAACTCTTT.

In this sample, this clone turned up once. A read error is the likely source, as a far larger clone sits one nucleotide away. This chain uses TRGV9 with TRGJ1 or TRGJ2. TCRdb leaves out the J gene; it was filled in here by matching the DNA to germline. CDR3 length equals 13 residues. V shed 5 bases, J shed 9 bases, and the junction held 13 bases outside the gene matches. In germline, CDR1 is GITISATS, CDR2 ISYDGTV (reference sequence). The CDR3 protein is CALWGLGLGKKLF. DNA of the CDR3: TGTGCCTTGTGGGGCCTCGGATTGGGTAAGAAACTCTTT.

In this sample, this clone turned up a few times. This chain uses TRGV4 with TRGJ1 or TRGJ2. As TCRdb names no J gene, one was assigned here on the basis of a DNA match to germline. CDR3 length: 13 amino acids. Germline CDR1 and CDR2: EGSTGY and YDSYTSSV. Trimming at V came to 4 bases and at J to 7 bases, leaving 10 bases not matched to a gene. The CDR3 is CATWDFGSYKKLF. In DNA form, the CDR3 reads TGTGCCACCTGGGACTTCGGAAGCTATAAGAAACTCTTT.

This clone was seen more than once but under ten times. The V call is TRGV4, the J call TRGJ1 or TRGJ2. TCRdb offers no J gene call, so here the DNA was matched to germline to obtain one. The CDR3 consists of 14 residues. V shed 1 base, J shed 0 bases, and the junction held 3 bases outside the gene matches. Per germline, CDR1 EGSTGY and CDR2 YDSYTSSV. The DNA of the CDR3 is TGTGCCACCTGGGATGGACGGAATTATTATAAGAAACTCTTT. Its protein product is CATWDGRNYYKKLF.

The rearrangement uses TRGV3 and TRGJP1. Matching the DNA to germline supplied the J gene, which TCRdb does not give. CDR3 size: 17 residues. CDR1 and CDR2 from the germline V gene are VTNTFY and YDVSTARD (reference sequence). Losses at the gene ends were 2 bases for V and 8 bases for J; bases not matched to a gene: 17. Here the CDR3 reads CATWDICDIKSGWFKIF. In nucleotides, the CDR3 is TGTGCCACCTGGGACATCTGTGATATAAAATCGGGTTGGTTCAAGATATTT.

This clone has a handful of counts. No J gene was assigned, while the V gene was called as TRGV9. Germline V CDR1 and CDR2: GITISATS, ISYDGTV (reference sequence). The CDR3 runs to 14 residues. CDR3 DNA sequence: TGTGCCTTGTGGGAGGTAATTAGCGGCATAGTGGTGCTCTTT. Translating gives CALWEVISGIVVLF.

The rearrangement links TRGV2 to TRGJ1 or TRGJ2. In the absence of a J gene in TCRdb, the DNA was matched to germline to assign it here. CDR3 length equals 15 residues. Germline CDR1 is EGSNGY and CDR2 is YDSYNSKV. Unmatched junction bases numbered 9, after V lost 0 bases and J lost 4 bases. The CDR3 spells CATWDGEVGYYKKLF. In DNA, the CDR3 is TGTGCCACCTGGGACGGGGAAGTTGGGTATTATAAGAAACTCTTT.

This clone is classed as large (0.1 to 1%). The chain has TRGV5 and TRGJ1 or TRGJ2. Because TCRdb records no J gene, it was assigned here through a match of the DNA to germline. This CDR3 has 11 amino acids. Germline CDR1 is VINAFY and CDR2 is YDVSNSKD. J lost 12 bases, V lost 0 bases, and 5 bases had no gene match. The CDR3 is CATWDRHGKLF. The CDR3 nucleotides are TGTGCCACCTGGGACAGGCACGGGAAACTCTTT.

V usage is TRGV9 and J usage is TRGJ1 or TRGJ2. The J gene, not given by TCRdb, was assigned here from a germline match of the nucleotide sequence. The J segment lost 5 bases and the V segment lost 6 bases, leaving 4 bases of the junction unmatched. The CDR3 runs to 11 residues. Germline CDR1 and CDR2: GITISATS and ISYDGTV (reference sequence). The CDR3 region is CALWPDYKKLF. The DNA of the CDR3 is TGTGCCTTGTGGCCTGATTATAAGAAACTCTTT.

Notes on this clone: Given a far larger clone just one base away, this is likely a sequencing read error. This same CDR3 is encoded by further DNA sequences in the sample. The chain carries TRGV9 and TRGJ1 or TRGJ2. Because TCRdb records no J gene, it was assigned here through a match of the DNA to germline. The ends lost 5 bases at V and 9 bases at J; junction bases unmatched: 13. Per the germline V gene, CDR1 is GITISATS and CDR2 is ISYDGTV (reference sequence). The CDR3 runs 13 residues. CDR3 coding DNA: TGTGCCTTGTGGGGCCCTGGATTGGGTAAGAAACTCTTT. This codes for CALWGPGLGKKLF.

Judged by abundance, this clone is hyperexpanded. Different DNA sequences within this sample yield the same CDR3. CDR3 nucleotides: TGTGCCACCTGGGACAGGCCGGGTGATTGGATCAAGACGTTT. Translation: CATWDRPGDWIKTF. The chain has TRGV3 and TRGJP2. The J gene was missing in TCRdb and was found by matching the end of the DNA to germline. The CDR3 is 14 amino acids. With 0 bases clipped from V and 6 bases from J, the junction kept 4 bases outside the gene matches. Germline V gene lookup returns CDR1 VTNTFY and CDR2 YDVSTARD (reference sequence).

Remarks on this clone: Relative to the germline gene, one junction end is altered; a read error may explain this. The chain couples TRGV9 to TRGJ1 or TRGJ2. Because TCRdb records no J gene, it was assigned here through a match of the DNA to germline. The CDR3 sequence is 12 residues long. Germline loops: CDR1 GITISATS, CDR2 ISYDGTV (reference sequence). CDR3 DNA: TGTGCCTTGCGGGAGGAAAATTATAAGAAACTCTTT. As protein: CALREENYKKLF.

This clone was counted between two and nine times. The V call is TRGV2, the J call TRGJP2. In the absence of a J gene in TCRdb, the DNA was matched to germline to assign it here. Trimming removed 7 bases from V and 4 bases from J; junction bases left unmatched: 3. This CDR3 has 12 amino acids. The germline CDR1 and CDR2 sequences are EGSNGY and YDSYNSKV. The CDR3 nucleotides read TGTGCCACCTGCCTTAGTGATTGGATCAAGACGTTT. Its protein is CATCLSDWIKTF.

This clone showed up just a few times. This chain connects TRGV4 to TRGJ1 or TRGJ2. Because TCRdb records no J gene, it was assigned here through a match of the DNA to germline. Germline CDR1 is EGSTGY and CDR2 is YDSYTSSV. CDR3 length: 14 amino acids. With 5 bases clipped from V and 4 bases from J, the junction kept 11 bases outside the gene matches. The DNA of the CDR3 is TGTGCCACCTGGGGCCTTTCCGACTATTATAAGAAACTCTTT. Translated: CATWGLSDYYKKLF.

This clone was detected a few times. The chain links TRGV3 to TRGJ1 or TRGJ2. The J gene comes from matching the DNA to germline here; TCRdb lacks it. The CDR3 loop spans 15 amino acids. Germline loops: CDR1 VTNTFY, CDR2 YDVSTARD (reference sequence). With 0 bases clipped from V and 0 bases from J, the junction kept 5 bases outside the gene matches. The CDR3 is CATWDRPSNYYKKLF. The DNA of the CDR3 is TGTGCCACCTGGGACAGGCCTTCGAATTATTATAAGAAACTCTTT.

This sequence joins TRGV9 and TRGJP. Since TCRdb gives no J gene, matching the DNA to germline was used here to assign it. CDR1 and CDR2 (germline): GITISATS, ISYDGTV (reference sequence). The CDR3 runs to 17 residues. J lost 5 bases, V lost 2 bases, and 6 bases had no gene match. Here the CDR3 reads CALWEDQEELGKKIKVF. In DNA form, the CDR3 reads TGTGCCTTGTGGGAGGACCAGGAAGAGTTGGGCAAAAAAATCAAGGTATTT.

Sample share makes this clone large. The sample carries other DNA sequences with the same CDR3. The chain couples TRGV5 to TRGJ1 or TRGJ2. TCRdb lists no J gene, so it was determined here by aligning the DNA to germline. The ends lost 1 base at V and 7 bases at J; junction bases unmatched: 7. The CDR3 loop spans 13 amino acids. CDR1 is VINAFY, CDR2 YDVSNSKD, per germline. CDR3 bases: TGTGCCACCTGGGACAGAAGGGGATATAAGAAACTCTTT. This sequence encodes CATWDRRGYKKLF.

The rearrangement links TRGV3 to TRGJ1 or TRGJ2. Germline matching of the DNA provided the J gene here, since TCRdb leaves it blank. The CDR3 sequence is 11 residues long. Germline V gene lookup returns CDR1 VTNTFY and CDR2 YDVSTARD (reference sequence). V dropped 5 bases and J dropped 11; count of bases not matched to a gene: 9. The DNA for the CDR3 is TGTGCCACCTGGGCGCTGAAAGAGAAACTCTTT. Translated: CATWALKEKLF.

This chain connects TRGV9 to TRGJ1 or TRGJ2. Here the J gene was assigned by germline matching of the DNA, as TCRdb has none. There are 15 residues in the CDR3. The germline V gene encodes CDR1 GITISATS and CDR2 ISYDGTV (reference sequence). V lost 0 bases, J lost 0 bases, and 5 bases stayed unmatched. In DNA form, the CDR3 reads TGTGCCTTGTGGGAGGTGCGAGGGAATTATTATAAGAAACTCTTT. Translating gives CALWEVRGNYYKKLF.

On this clone: At one of its ends the junction is not consistent with the germline gene, which may arise from a read error. This CDR3 is also generated by other DNA sequences in the sample. The chain employs TRGV9 and TRGJP. The J gene is absent in TCRdb and was assigned here via DNA matching to germline. Germline V gene lookup returns CDR1 GITISATS and CDR2 ISYDGTV (reference sequence). This CDR3 comprises 17 residues. The CDR3 is CALWEVSQELGKKIKVF. As DNA, the CDR3 is TGTGCCCTGTGGGAGGTGTCCCAAGAGTTGGGCAAAAAAATCAAGGTATTT.

Regarding this clone: This likely came from a read error, as a far larger clone is one base away. CDR3 nucleotides: TGTGCCACCTGGGACGGACCGGAGGTTAAGAAACTCTTT. Encoded protein: CATWDGPEVKKLF. V and J are TRGV2 and TRGJ1 or TRGJ2. TCRdb gives no J gene; it was assigned here by matching the DNA to germline. Germline loops: CDR1 EGSNGY, CDR2 YDSYNSKV. The V segment lost 1 base and the J segment 9 bases; nucleotides outside the gene matches: 9. This CDR3 has 13 amino acids.

Sample share makes this clone hyperexpanded. V gene TRGV2 combines with J gene TRGJ1 or TRGJ2. Here the J gene came from matching the DNA to germline, since TCRdb omits it. V gave up 0 bases and J gave up 5 bases; unmatched junction bases: 1. CDR3 length: 12 residues. Germline CDR1 EGSNGY, CDR2 YDSYNSKV. The CDR3 reads CATWDGHYKKLF. CDR3 in DNA: TGTGCCACCTGGGACGGGCATTATAAGAAACTCTTT.

This clone has just a few counts. The rearrangement links TRGV9 to TRGJ1 or TRGJ2. As TCRdb names no J gene, one was assigned here on the basis of a DNA match to germline. Germline V gives CDR1 GITISATS, CDR2 ISYDGTV (reference sequence). Trimming at V came to 0 bases and at J to 6 bases, leaving 5 bases not matched to a gene. The CDR3 runs to 13 residues. The CDR3 here is CALWEVKIYKKLF. The CDR3 DNA reads as TGTGCCTTGTGGGAGGTGAAAATTTATAAGAAACTCTTT.

This clone was observed a few times. The sample has other DNA sequences that encode this CDR3 too. The CDR3 DNA is TGTGCCACCTGGGACGGGCGATATAAGAAACTCTTT. As protein: CATWDGRYKKLF. The rearrangement links TRGV2 to TRGJ1 or TRGJ2. The J gene, missing from TCRdb, was assigned here through DNA to germline matching. CDR1 is EGSNGY, CDR2 YDSYNSKV, per germline. J lost 7 bases, V lost 0 bases, and 3 bases had no gene match. The CDR3 is 12 residues long.

The chain employs TRGV2 and TRGJ1 or TRGJ2. The J gene was not available in TCRdb and was assigned here by matching the DNA to germline segments. V gave up 0 bases and J gave up 7 bases; unmatched junction bases: 9. The CDR3 totals 14 residues. Germline CDR1 and CDR2: EGSNGY and YDSYNSKV. The CDR3 nucleotides read TGTGCCACCTGGGACGGGCGACGTCTCTATAAGAAACTCTTT. Its protein product is CATWDGRRLYKKLF.